The clone carrying this T cell receptor beta chain was recorded only once. Antigen specificity is unknown. The data derive from a study of T cells in Graves' hyperthyroidism and ophthalmopathy. Inclusion characteristics of ophthalmopathy patients comprised a Clinical Activity Score of at least 3, a NOSPECS grade of at least 4, and duration under 3 months. The authors obtained PBMCs from roughly 10 ml of fresh peripheral blood. Trimming removed 10 bases at V and 7 bases at J, with 22 bases between. Germline V CDR1 and CDR2: WSHSY, SAAADI. The CDR3 sequence is 14 residues long. Authors of the study amplified TCR beta CDR3 regions from RNA transcripts. The primer set for the first-round RT-PCR of the TCR CDR3 was HTBI. TCRdb itself ran the multiplex PCR reads through MiXCR, one entry per CDR3 protein. Of about 520,000 distinct CDR3 sequences in the sample, about 24% were seen once. General observations from the study: From stable hyperthyroidism, ophthalmopathy was separated by a 13 V-J model. The model forecast ophthalmopathy, anticipating it by a median approximately 6.2 months before onset.

The genes are TRBV10-2 and TRBJ1-2; TRBD1 might be the D (6 bases). The source material was blood. The clonotype originates from a woman in her 30s with Graves' ophthalmopathy. CDR3 DNA sequence: TGCGCCACCACTCCTCGACAGGCGGTTGGTGGCTACACCTTC. It encodes CATTPRQAVGGYTF.